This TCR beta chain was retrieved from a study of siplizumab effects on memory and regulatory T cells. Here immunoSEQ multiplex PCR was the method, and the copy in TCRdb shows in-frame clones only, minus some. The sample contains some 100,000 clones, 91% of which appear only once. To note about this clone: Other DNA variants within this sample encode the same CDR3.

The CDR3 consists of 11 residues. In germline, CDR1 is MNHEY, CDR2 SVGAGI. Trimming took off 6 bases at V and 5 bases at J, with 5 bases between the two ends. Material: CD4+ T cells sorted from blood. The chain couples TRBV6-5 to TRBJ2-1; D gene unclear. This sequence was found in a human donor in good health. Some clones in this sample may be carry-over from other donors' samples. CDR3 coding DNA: TGTGCCAGCAGCCTAAACAATGAGCAGTTCTTC. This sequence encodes CASSLNNEQFF.